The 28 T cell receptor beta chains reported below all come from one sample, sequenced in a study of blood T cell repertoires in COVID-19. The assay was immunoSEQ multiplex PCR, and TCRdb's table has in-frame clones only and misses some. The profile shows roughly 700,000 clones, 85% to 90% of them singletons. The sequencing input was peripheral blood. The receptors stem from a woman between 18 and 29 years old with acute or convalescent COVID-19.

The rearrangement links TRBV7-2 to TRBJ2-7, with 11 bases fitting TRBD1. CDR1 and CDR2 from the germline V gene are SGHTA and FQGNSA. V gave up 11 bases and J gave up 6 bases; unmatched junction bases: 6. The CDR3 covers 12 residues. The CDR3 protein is CAGQGARGEQYF. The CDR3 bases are TGTGCCGGACAGGGGGCGCGGGGCGAGCAGTACTTC.

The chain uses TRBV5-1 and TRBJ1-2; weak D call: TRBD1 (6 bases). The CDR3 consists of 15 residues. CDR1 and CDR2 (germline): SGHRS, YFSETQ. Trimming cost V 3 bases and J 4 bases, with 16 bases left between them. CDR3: CASSSTGSNLYGYTF. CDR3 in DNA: TGCGCCAGCAGCTCGACAGGCAGCAACCTCTATGGCTACACCTTC. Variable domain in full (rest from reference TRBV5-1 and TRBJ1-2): KAGVTQTPRYLIKTRGQQVTLSCSPISGHRSVSWYQQTPGQGLQFLFEYFSETQRNKGNFPGRFSGRQFSNSRSEMNVSTLELGDSALYLCASSSTGSNLYGYTFGSGTRLTVV.

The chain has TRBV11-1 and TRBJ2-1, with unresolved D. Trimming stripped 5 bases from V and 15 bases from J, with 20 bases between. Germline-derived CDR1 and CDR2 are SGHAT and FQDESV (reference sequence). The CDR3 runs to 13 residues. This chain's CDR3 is CASSLGMGSARFF. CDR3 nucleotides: TGTGCCAGCAGCCTTGGTATGGGCTCCGCAAGGTTCTTC. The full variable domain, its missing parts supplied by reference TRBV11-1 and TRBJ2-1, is EAEVAQSPRYKITEKSQAVAFWCDPISGHATLYWYRQILGQGPELLVQFQDESVVDDSQLPKDRFSAERLKGVDSTLKIQPAELGDSAMYLCASSLGMGSARFFGPGTRLTVL.

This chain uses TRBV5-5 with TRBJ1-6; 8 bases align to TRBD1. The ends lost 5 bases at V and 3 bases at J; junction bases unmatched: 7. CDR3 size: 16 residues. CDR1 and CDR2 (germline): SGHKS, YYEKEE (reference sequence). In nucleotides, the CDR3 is TGTGCCAGCAGATCCGGGACAGGTTACTATAATTCACCCCTCCACTTT. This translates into CASRSGTGYYNSPLHF.

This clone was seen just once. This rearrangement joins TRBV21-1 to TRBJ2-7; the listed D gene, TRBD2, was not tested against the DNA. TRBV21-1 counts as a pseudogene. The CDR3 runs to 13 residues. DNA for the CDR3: TGTGCCAGCAGCATGAGGGCCTCCTACGAGCAGTACTTC. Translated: CASSMRASYEQYF.

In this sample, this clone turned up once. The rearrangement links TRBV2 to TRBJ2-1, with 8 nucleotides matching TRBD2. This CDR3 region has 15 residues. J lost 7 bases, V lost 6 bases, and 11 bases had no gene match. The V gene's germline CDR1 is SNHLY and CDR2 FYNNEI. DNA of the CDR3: TGTGCCAGCAGCTTATTCTGGACTAGCCGGAATGAGCAGTTCTTC. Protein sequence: CASSLFWTSRNEQFF. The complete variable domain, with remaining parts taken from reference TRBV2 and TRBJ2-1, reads EPEVTQTPSHQVTQMGQEVILRCVPISNHLYFYWYRQILGQKVEFLVSFYNNEISEKSEIFDDQFSVERPDGSNFTLKIRSTKLEDSAMYFCASSLFWTSRNEQFFGPGTRLTVL.

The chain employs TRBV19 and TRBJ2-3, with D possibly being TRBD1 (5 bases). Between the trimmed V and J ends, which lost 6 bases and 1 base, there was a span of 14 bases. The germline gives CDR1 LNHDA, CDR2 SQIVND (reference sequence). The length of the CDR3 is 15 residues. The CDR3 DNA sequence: TGTGCCAGTAGGAAGACAGAGACCCGCACAGATACGCAGTATTTT. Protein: CASRKTETRTDTQYF.

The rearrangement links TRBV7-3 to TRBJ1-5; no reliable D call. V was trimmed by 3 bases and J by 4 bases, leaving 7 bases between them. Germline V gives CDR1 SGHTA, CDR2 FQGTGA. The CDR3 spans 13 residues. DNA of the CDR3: TGTGCCAGCAGCTTGGTCTATAATCAGCCCCAGCATTTT. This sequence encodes CASSLVYNQPQHF.

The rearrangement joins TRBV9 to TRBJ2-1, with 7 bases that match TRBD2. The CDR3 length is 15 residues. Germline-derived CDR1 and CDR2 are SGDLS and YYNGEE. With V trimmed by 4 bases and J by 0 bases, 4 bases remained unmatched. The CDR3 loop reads CASSPGGDSYNEQFF. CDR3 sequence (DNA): TGTGCCAGCAGCCCGGGGGGTGACTCCTACAATGAGCAGTTCTTC.

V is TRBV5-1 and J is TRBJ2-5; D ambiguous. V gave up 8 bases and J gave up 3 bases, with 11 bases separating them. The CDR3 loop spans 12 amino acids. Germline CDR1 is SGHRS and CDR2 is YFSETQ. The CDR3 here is CASRTYKETQYF. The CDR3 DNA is TGCGCCAGTCGAACATATAAAGAGACCCAGTACTTC.

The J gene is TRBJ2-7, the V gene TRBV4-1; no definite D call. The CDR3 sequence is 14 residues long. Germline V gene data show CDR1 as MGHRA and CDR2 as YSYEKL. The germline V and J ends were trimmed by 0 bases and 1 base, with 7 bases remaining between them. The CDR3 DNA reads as TGCGCCAGCAGCCAAGAACGGAGATCCTACGAGCAGTACTTC. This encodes CASSQERRSYEQYF.

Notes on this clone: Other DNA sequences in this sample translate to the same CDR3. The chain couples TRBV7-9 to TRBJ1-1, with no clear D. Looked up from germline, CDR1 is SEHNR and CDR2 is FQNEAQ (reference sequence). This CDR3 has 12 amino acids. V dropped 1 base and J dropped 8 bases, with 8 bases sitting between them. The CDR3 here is CASSLGATEAFF. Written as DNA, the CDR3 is TGTGCCAGCAGCTTAGGGGCGACAGAAGCTTTCTTT.

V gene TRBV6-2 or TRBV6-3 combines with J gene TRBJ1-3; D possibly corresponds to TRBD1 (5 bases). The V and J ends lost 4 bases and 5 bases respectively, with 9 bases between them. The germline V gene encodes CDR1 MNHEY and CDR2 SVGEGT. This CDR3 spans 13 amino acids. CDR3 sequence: CASSLTDRNTIYF. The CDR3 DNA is TGTGCCAGCAGTTTGACAGATCGAAACACCATATATTTT.

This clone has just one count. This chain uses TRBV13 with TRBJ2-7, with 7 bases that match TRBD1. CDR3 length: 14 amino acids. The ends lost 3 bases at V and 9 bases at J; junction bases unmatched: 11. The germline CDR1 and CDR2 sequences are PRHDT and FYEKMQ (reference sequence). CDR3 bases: TGTGCCAGCAGCTTGACAGGGTCCACGACGGGGCAGTACTTC. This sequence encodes CASSLTGSTTGQYF.

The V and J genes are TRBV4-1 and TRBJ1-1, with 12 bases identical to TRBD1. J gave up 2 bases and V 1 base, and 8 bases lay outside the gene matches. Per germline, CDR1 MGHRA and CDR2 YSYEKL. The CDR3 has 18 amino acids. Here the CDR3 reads CASSQGRDRGRLNTEAFF. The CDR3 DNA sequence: TGCGCCAGCAGCCAAGGGAGGGACAGGGGGCGTCTTAACACTGAAGCTTTCTTT.

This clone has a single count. This CDR3 reads CASRGNTGELFF. CDR3 DNA: TGTGCCAGTAGAGGGAACACCGGGGAGCTGTTTTTT. The V gene is TRBV7-3, the J gene TRBJ2-2; D remains unclear. Germline V gives CDR1 SGHTA, CDR2 FQGTGA. The CDR3 extends over 12 amino acids. V was clipped by 9 bases and J by 1 base, with 6 bases between them.

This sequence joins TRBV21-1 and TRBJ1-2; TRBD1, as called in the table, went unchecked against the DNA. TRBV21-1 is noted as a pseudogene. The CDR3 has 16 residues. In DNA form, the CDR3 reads TGTGCCAGCAGCAAAGAATGCAGGGCTGGGAACTATGGCTACACCTTC. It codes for CASSKECRAGNYGYTF.

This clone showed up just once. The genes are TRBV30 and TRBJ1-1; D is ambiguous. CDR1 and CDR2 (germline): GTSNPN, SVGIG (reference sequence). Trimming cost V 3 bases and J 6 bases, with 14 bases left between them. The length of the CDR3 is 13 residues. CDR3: CAWRGQRIAEAFF. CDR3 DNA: TGTGCCTGGAGAGGGCAGCGGATCGCTGAAGCTTTCTTT.

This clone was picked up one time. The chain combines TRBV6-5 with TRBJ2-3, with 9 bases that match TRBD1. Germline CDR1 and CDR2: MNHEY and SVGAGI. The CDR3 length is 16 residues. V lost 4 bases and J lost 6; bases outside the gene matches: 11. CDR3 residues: CASSSGTGYFRDTQYF. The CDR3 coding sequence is TGTGCCAGCAGTTCCGGGACAGGGTATTTCAGGGATACGCAGTATTTT.

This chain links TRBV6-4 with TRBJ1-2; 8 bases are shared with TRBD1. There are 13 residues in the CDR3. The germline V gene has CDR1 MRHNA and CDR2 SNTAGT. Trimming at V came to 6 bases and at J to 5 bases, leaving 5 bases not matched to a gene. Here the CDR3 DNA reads TGTGCCAGCAGGTCTACAGGGGGGTATGGCTACACCTTC. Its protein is CASRSTGGYGYTF.

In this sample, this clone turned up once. Here the CDR3 DNA reads TGTGCCAGCAGCCAATATAAGGGGACAGTGGGGGTCCATGGCTACACCTTC. Translated: CASSQYKGTVGVHGYTF. The gene calls are TRBV3-1 (or the pseudogene TRBV3-2) and TRBJ1-2; 7 nucleotides line up with TRBD1. This CDR3 contains 17 residues. The V gene's germline CDR1 is LGHDT and CDR2 YNNKEL (reference sequence). The V segment lost 2 bases and the J segment 6 bases; nucleotides outside the gene matches: 15.

The CDR3 DNA is TGTGCCATCAGTGGTAGCGGGGTAAGCACAGATACGCAGTATTTT. It encodes CAISGSGVSTDTQYF. The V gene is TRBV10-3, the J gene TRBJ2-3, with TRBD2 identical over 8 bases. Per germline, CDR1 ENHRY and CDR2 SYGVKD. After removal of 4 bases from V and 0 bases from J, the junction contained 3 bases not matched to a gene. The CDR3 length is 15 residues.

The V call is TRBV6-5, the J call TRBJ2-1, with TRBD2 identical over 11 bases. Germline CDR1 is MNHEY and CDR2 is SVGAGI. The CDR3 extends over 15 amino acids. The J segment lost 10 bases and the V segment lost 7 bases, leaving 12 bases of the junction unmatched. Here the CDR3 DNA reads TGTGCCAGCACCTCCACTAGCGGGGGTTTCACGGAGCAGTTCTTC. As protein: CASTSTSGGFTEQFF.

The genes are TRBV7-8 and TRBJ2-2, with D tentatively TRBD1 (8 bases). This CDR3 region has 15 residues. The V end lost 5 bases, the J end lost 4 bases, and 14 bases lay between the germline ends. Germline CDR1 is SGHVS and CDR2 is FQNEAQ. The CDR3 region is CASSTYRGGTGELFF. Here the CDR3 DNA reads TGTGCCAGCAGCACTTACAGGGGGGGCACCGGGGAGCTGTTTTTT. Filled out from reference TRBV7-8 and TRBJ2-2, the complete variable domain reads GAGVSQSPRYKVAKRGQDVALRCDPISGHVSLFWYQQALGQGPEFLTYFQNEAQLDKSGLPSDRFFAERPEGSVSTLKIQRTQQEDSAVYLCASSTYRGGTGELFFGEGSRLTVL.

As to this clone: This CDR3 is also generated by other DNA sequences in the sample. The CDR3 coding sequence is TGTGCCAGCAGCTTACAGGGAACTAATGAAAAACTGTTTTTT. It encodes CASSLQGTNEKLFF. The chain carries TRBV7-2 and TRBJ1-4; D might be TRBD1 (5 bases). Germline V CDR1 and CDR2: SGHTA, FQGNSA. The CDR3 consists of 14 residues. V lost 2 bases, J lost 1 base, and 5 bases lay in between. Using reference TRBV7-2 and TRBJ1-4 for the parts outside the CDR3, the full variable domain is GAGVSQSPSNKVTEKGKDVELRCDPISGHTALYWYRQSLGQGLEFLIYFQGNSAPDKSGLPSDRFSAERTGGSVSTLTIQRTQQEDSAVYLCASSLQGTNEKLFFGSGTQLSVL.

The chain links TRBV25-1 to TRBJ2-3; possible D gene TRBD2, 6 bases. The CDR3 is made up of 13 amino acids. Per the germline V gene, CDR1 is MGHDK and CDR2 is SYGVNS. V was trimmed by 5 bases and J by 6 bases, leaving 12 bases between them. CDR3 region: CASSSWGEDTQYF. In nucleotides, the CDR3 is TGTGCCAGCAGTTCGTGGGGGGAGGATACGCAGTATTTT.

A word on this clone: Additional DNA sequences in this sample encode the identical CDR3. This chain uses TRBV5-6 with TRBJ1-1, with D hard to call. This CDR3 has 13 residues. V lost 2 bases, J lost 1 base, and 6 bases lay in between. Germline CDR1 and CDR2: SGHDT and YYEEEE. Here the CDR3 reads CASSLGENTEAFF. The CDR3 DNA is TGTGCCAGCAGCTTAGGAGAGAACACTGAAGCTTTCTTT.

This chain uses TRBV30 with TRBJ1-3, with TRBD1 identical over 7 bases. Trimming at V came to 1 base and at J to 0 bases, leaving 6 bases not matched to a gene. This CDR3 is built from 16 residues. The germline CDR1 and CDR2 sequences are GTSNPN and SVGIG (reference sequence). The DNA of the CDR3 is TGTGCCTGGAGTGCAAGACAGGGTCTCTCTGGAAACACCATATATTTT. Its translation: CAWSARQGLSGNTIYF.